The sequence of this TCR beta chain was determined in a study of cytomegalovirus exposure and HLA in healthy donors. The junction had 6 bases not matched to a gene; V was cut back by 6 bases and J by 4 bases. This CDR3 is 14 amino acids long. Per the germline V gene, CDR1 is LGHNT and CDR2 is FRNRAP. 60 Vbeta and 13 Jbeta primers were used in PCR. Libraries were prepared by immunoSEQ multiplex PCR; TCRdb keeps only in-frame clonotypes and omits some of them. There are around 130,000 clones in the sample; roughly three quarters occur only once, and roughly 1.5% lies in the top ten. General observations from the study: Most CMV-associated TCR beta chains were later found to appear HLA-restricted.

With regard to this clone: The target antigen is unknown.

The TCR was taken from a young woman in good health and CMV-seronegative. This rearrangement joins TRBV12-5 to TRBJ2-7, with 10 bases lining up with TRBD1. The sample consisted of PBMCs. The CDR3 DNA sequence: TGTGCTAGTGGCCCGGGACAGGGGTTTTACGAGCAGTACTTC. Its translation: CASGPGQGFYEQYF.